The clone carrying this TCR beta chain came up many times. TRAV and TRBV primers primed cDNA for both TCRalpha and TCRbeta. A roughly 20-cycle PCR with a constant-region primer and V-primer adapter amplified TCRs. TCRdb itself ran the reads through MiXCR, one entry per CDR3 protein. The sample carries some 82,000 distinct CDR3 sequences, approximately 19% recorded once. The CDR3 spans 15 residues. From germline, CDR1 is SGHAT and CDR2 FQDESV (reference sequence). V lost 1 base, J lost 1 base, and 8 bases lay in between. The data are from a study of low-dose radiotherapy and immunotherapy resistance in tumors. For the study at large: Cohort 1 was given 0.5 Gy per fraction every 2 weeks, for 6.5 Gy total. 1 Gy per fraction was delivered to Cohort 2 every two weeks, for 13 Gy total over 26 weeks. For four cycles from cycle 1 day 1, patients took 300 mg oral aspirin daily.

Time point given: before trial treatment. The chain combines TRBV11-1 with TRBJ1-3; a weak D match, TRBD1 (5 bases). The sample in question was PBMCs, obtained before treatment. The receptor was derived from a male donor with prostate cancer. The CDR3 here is CASSLGQPSGNTIYF. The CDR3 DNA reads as TGTGCCAGCAGCTTAGGACAGCCGTCTGGAAACACCATATATTTT. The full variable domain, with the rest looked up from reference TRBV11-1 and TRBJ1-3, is EAEVAQSPRYKITEKSQAVAFWCDPISGHATLYWYRQILGQGPELLVQFQDESVVDDSQLPKDRFSAERLKGVDSTLKIQPAELGDSAMYLCASSLGQPSGNTIYFGEGSWLTVV.